Shown below are 2 T cell receptor beta chains from a single sample sequenced in a study of read filtering for tumor transcriptome and immune sequencing. This library used roughly 400 ng RNA and molecular barcoded adaptors spanning alpha/delta and beta/gamma chains. TCRdb processed the reads anew with MiXCR; each CDR3 protein has one entry. The table records roughly 67,000 distinct CDR3 sequences, roughly a fifth of them present only once. Sequenced: a population of CD138-negative cells sorted from bone marrow. The source is a donor aged 40 or older with multiple myeloma.

This clonotype was observed many times. The gene calls are TRBV5-6 and TRBJ2-1; TRBD1 aligns across 9 bases. The CDR3 is 15 amino acids. CDR1 SGHDT and CDR2 YYEEEE come from the germline V gene. V dropped 0 bases and J dropped 6; count of bases not matched to a gene: 4. CDR3 in amino acids: CASSLEGTGINEQFF. The CDR3 DNA reads as TGTGCCAGCAGCTTGGAGGGGACAGGGATCAATGAGCAGTTCTTC.

This clonotype was found many times. This chain connects TRBV5-1 to TRBJ1-1; no clear D. The CDR3 sequence is 15 residues long. The germline CDR1 and CDR2 sequences are SGHRS and YFSETQ. Trimming took 0 bases from V and 0 from J, leaving 9 bases between them. CDR3 protein: CASSLGTDLNTEAFF. CDR3 bases: TGCGCCAGCAGCTTGGGAACAGATCTGAACACTGAAGCTTTCTTT.